The 27 T cell receptor beta chains below all came from one sample that was sequenced in a study of Graves' ophthalmopathy and Graves' hyperthyroidism. Amplification of the TCR beta CDR3 regions used RNA transcripts (as template). An opening RT-PCR round employed HTBI primers and preceded a second-round multiplex PCR. One entry per CDR3 protein results from TCRdb running MiXCR on the multiplex PCR reads. The repertoire holds over a million distinct CDR3 sequences, around a third seen once, with 8.5% to 14% in the top ten. What was sequenced was peripheral blood or thyroid tissue (not recorded which). The receptors come from an adult man with Graves' hyperthyroidism.

This clonotype appeared many times. The chain is built from TRBV10-3 and TRBJ1-5, with a weak D call TRBD1 (5 bases). Germline CDR1 and CDR2: ENHRY and SYGVKD. The ends were cut back, 9 bases at V and 5 bases at J, with 14 bases in the middle. The CDR3 has 13 amino acids. The DNA of the CDR3 is TGTGCCATAGCCGGGGCAGAAGATCAGCCCCAGCATTTT. This codes for CAIAGAEDQPQHF.

This clonotype was counted between two and nine times. The V and J genes are TRBV6-1 and TRBJ2-7; possible D gene TRBD1, 6 bases. This CDR3 spans 14 amino acids. Germline V CDR1 and CDR2: MNHNS, SASEGT. Trimming took 6 bases from V and 2 from J, leaving 14 bases between them. The CDR3 sequence: CASRVDRQTYEQYF. The DNA of the CDR3 is TGTGCCAGCAGGGTGGACAGACAAACCTACGAGCAGTACTTC.

This chain joins TRBV5-6 and TRBJ2-5; D gene uncertain. The germline V and J ends were trimmed by 4 bases and 0 bases, with 10 bases remaining between them. CDR1 and CDR2 from the germline V gene are SGHDT and YYEEEE. This CDR3 has 14 amino acids. The CDR3 reads CASSPAMYQETQYF. The CDR3 DNA follows: TGTGCCAGCAGCCCAGCTATGTACCAAGAGACCCAGTACTTC. Full variable domain (missing parts from reference TRBV5-6 and TRBJ2-5): DAGVTQSPTHLIKTRGQQVTLRCSPKSGHDTVSWYQQALGQGPQFIFQYYEEEERQRGNFPDRFSGHQFPNYSSELNVNALLLGDSALYLCASSPAMYQETQYFGPGTRLLVL.

To note about this clonotype: A read error may be the cause here, since a much bigger clone is one base away. V gene TRBV20-1 combines with J gene TRBJ2-2, with TRBD1 as a possible D gene (5 bases). Trimming removed 1 base from V and 6 bases from J, with 12 bases in between. CDR3 size: 14 residues. CDR1 is DFQATT and CDR2 is SNEGSKA in the germline V gene (reference sequence). The CDR3 sequence is CSARGSPGPGELFF. The DNA for the CDR3 is TGCAGTGCTAGAGGGTCGCCAGGGCCCGGGGAGCTGTTTTTT.

This rearrangement joins TRBV5-1 to TRBJ1-1; 8 nucleotides align to TRBD1. The CDR3 has 17 amino acids. In germline, CDR1 is SGHRS, CDR2 YFSETQ. The trim removed 0 bases at V and 4 bases at J, leaving 11 bases unmatched. The CDR3 coding sequence is TGCGCCAGCAGCTTGGGGACAGGGAATAATGGTGGCACTGAAGCTTTCTTT. Protein sequence: CASSLGTGNNGGTEAFF.

The rearrangement uses TRBV12-3 or TRBV12-4 and TRBJ2-7; no firm D call. This CDR3 is built from 12 residues. Trimming removed 5 bases from V and 2 bases from J, with 7 bases in between. The CDR3 DNA reads TGTGCCAGCAGTACGTATACCTACGAGCAGTACTTC. The encoded protein is CASSTYTYEQYF.

This clonotype came up a few times. Since no conserved phenylalanine or tryptophan closes the CDR3, a read error is the likely cause. V and J are TRBV7-2 and TRBJ1-5, with D uncertain. The germline V and J ends were trimmed by 6 bases and 7 bases, with 16 bases remaining between them. The CDR3 is 14 residues long. Germline CDR1 is SGHTA and CDR2 is FQGNSA. In DNA form, the CDR3 reads TGTGCCAGCAGAGAATTGGGTCAAGGCCAGCCCCAGCATATT. Its translation: CASRELGQGQPQHI.

This clonotype was recorded many times. The rearrangement joins TRBV10-2 to TRBJ2-7; D is undetermined. This CDR3 has 15 amino acids. Trimming cost V 6 bases and J 3 bases, with 18 bases left between them. Germline CDR1 is WSHSY and CDR2 is SAAADI. Written as DNA, the CDR3 is TGCGCCAGCAGGGGTGTACGGAAATCCAACTACGAGCAGTACTTC. Its protein is CASRGVRKSNYEQYF.

The rearrangement links TRBV19 to TRBJ1-5, with no clear D. This CDR3 is 16 amino acids long. Trimming removed 1 base at V and 2 bases at J, with 12 bases between. Germline CDR1 is LNHDA and CDR2 is SQIVND (reference sequence). Here the CDR3 reads CASSIGGGMGNQPQHF. The CDR3 region has the DNA TGTGCCAGTAGTATAGGTGGAGGAATGGGCAATCAGCCCCAGCATTTT.

This rearrangement joins TRBV11-2 to TRBJ2-7; the D gene could be TRBD1 or TRBD2 (5 bases each). CDR1 SGHAT and CDR2 FQNNGV come from the germline V gene. V lost 6 bases to trimming and J lost 4 bases, with 19 bases between them. The CDR3 consists of 15 residues. The CDR3 reads CASSLRGTLGYEQYF. CDR3 nucleotide sequence: TGTGCCAGCAGTCTACGAGGGACCCTAGGGTACGAGCAGTACTTC. Based on the CDR3 plus reference TRBV11-2 and TRBJ2-7, the full variable domain is EAGVAQSPRYKIIEKRQSVAFWCNPISGHATLYWYQQILGQGPKLLIQFQNNGVVDDSQLPKDRFSAERLKGVDSTLKIQPAKLEDSAVYLCASSLRGTLGYEQYFGPGTRLTVT.

The genes are TRBV12-3 or TRBV12-4 and TRBJ1-6; no reliable D call. The CDR3 contains 14 residues. V lost 3 bases, J lost 7 bases, and 10 bases lay in between. CDR3 sequence (DNA): TGTGCCAGCAGTTTCAAGCCGGGAAATTCACCCCTCCACTTT. Translated, it gives CASSFKPGNSPLHF.

This clonotype has a count of ten or more. V is TRBV10-2 and J is TRBJ1-2; 7 positions match TRBD1. The junction had 8 bases not matched to a gene; V was cut back by 2 bases and J by 8 bases. Germline V gene lookup returns CDR1 WSHSY and CDR2 SAAADI. The CDR3 is 14 residues long. CDR3 residues: CASSEPDRRFGYTF. The CDR3 DNA reads as TGCGCCAGCAGTGAGCCGGACAGGAGGTTCGGCTACACCTTC.

The genes are TRBV29-1 and TRBJ1-2, with a weak D call TRBD1 (6 bases). The V gene lost 8 bases and the J gene lost 3 bases, with 13 bases spanning the gap. Germline V gene lookup returns CDR1 SQVTM and CDR2 ANQGSEA. This CDR3 has 12 amino acids. CDR3 sequence (DNA): TGCAGCTCCGGACAGCTCCACTATGGCTACACCTTC. Protein: CSSGQLHYGYTF.

J is TRBJ2-2 and V is TRBV2; D not resolved. Deletions cut 6 bases from V and 1 base from J, with 12 bases between. There are 15 residues in the CDR3. The V gene's germline CDR1 is SNHLY and CDR2 FYNNEI. The CDR3 is CASRDRPRNTGELFF. The CDR3 bases are TGTGCCAGCAGAGACCGACCCAGGAACACCGGGGAGCTGTTTTTT.

V usage is TRBV10-2 and J usage is TRBJ2-2; D may be TRBD2 (5 bases). This CDR3 contains 20 residues. Trimming stripped 6 bases from V and 4 bases from J, with 30 bases between. CDR1 is WSHSY and CDR2 is SAAADI in the germline V gene. CDR3 in amino acids: CASSLYGTEEVPLRTGELFF. For the CDR3, the DNA is TGCGCCAGCAGCTTGTACGGTACCGAGGAGGTCCCACTGCGCACCGGGGAGCTGTTTTTT.

The chain has TRBV14 and TRBJ1-2; D call uncertain. Germline loops: CDR1 SGHDN, CDR2 FVKESK. This CDR3 comprises 13 residues. V was pared by 6 bases and J by 3 bases, with 11 bases between. CDR3 protein: CASRVDRYYGYTF. Here the CDR3 DNA reads TGTGCCAGCAGAGTGGACCGGTACTATGGCTACACCTTC.

This chain uses TRBV5-1 with TRBJ1-6; D unresolved. Trimming took off 0 bases at V and 7 bases at J, with 11 bases between the two ends. The CDR3 is 15 amino acids. CDR1 SGHRS and CDR2 YFSETQ come from the germline V gene. The CDR3 nucleotides read TGCGCCAGCAGCTTGGAATGGCAGATAAATTCACCCCTCCACTTT. It specifies CASSLEWQINSPLHF.

CDR3 sequence: CASSPTWEGPYEQYF. The CDR3 coding sequence is TGTGCCAGCAGCCCCACGTGGGAGGGACCCTACGAGCAGTACTTC. The chain carries TRBV7-8 and TRBJ2-7; the match to TRBD2 covers 7 bases. CDR1 and CDR2 (germline): SGHVS, FQNEAQ. The CDR3 is made up of 15 amino acids. With V trimmed by 5 bases and J by 2 bases, 9 bases remained unmatched.

In regard to this clonotype: This may come from a read error, since a much larger clone is one base off. The chain carries TRBV25-1 and TRBJ1-6; D not certain. From germline, CDR1 is MGHDK and CDR2 SYGVNS. CDR3 length: 12 residues. V lost 7 bases, J lost 6 bases, and 7 bases lay in between. CDR3 loop: CASNISNSPLHF. The CDR3 DNA reads TGTGCCAGCAATATAAGTAATTCACCCCTCCACTTT. The whole variable domain, filled in from reference TRBV25-1 and TRBJ1-6, reads EADIYQTPRYLVIGTGKKITLECSQTMGHDKMYWYQQDPGMELHLIHYSYGVNSTEKGDLSSESTVSRIRTEHFPLTLESARPSHTSQYLCASNISNSPLHFGNGTRLTVT.

This clonotype was picked up many times. V is TRBV19 and J is TRBJ1-6; TRBD1 matches at 8 bases. The germline V gene encodes CDR1 LNHDA and CDR2 SQIVND (reference sequence). The CDR3 extends over 14 amino acids. The trim removed 5 bases at V and 8 bases at J, leaving 5 bases unmatched. The CDR3 is CASSDRGRDSPLHF. CDR3 nucleotides: TGTGCCAGTAGTGACAGGGGAAGAGATTCACCCCTCCACTTT. The full variable domain, with the rest looked up from reference TRBV19 and TRBJ1-6, is DGGITQSPKYLFRKEGQNVTLSCEQNLNHDAMYWYRQDPGQGLRLIYYSQIVNDFQKGDIAEGYSVSREKKESFPLTVTSAQKNPTAFYLCASSDRGRDSPLHFGNGTRLTVT.

The V call is TRBV15, the J call TRBJ2-7; no definite D call. Germline CDR1 LNHNV, CDR2 YYDKDF (reference sequence). V was clipped by 3 bases and J by 4 bases, with 13 bases between them. The CDR3 consists of 14 residues. CDR3 region: CATSSFSIEYEQYF. The CDR3 DNA sequence: TGTGCCACCAGCAGTTTTAGTATTGAGTACGAGCAGTACTTC.

The rearrangement links TRBV7-2 to TRBJ1-5; D is possibly TRBD1 (5 bases). Germline V gene lookup returns CDR1 SGHTA and CDR2 FQGNSA. The CDR3 covers 16 residues. V was trimmed by 6 bases and J by 1 base, leaving 16 bases between them. CDR3 sequence reads: CASSVGWDSSNQPQHF. Here the CDR3 DNA reads TGTGCCAGCAGTGTAGGATGGGACTCAAGCAATCAGCCCCAGCATTTT.

In regard to this clonotype: Its ends do not fully match the called genes, so a read error is possible. The chain uses TRBV20-1 and TRBJ1-5; no clear D gene. The CDR3 spans 16 residues. Germline lookup yields CDR1 DFQATT and CDR2 SNEGSKA (reference sequence). The DNA for the CDR3 is TGCAGTGCTAGAGACTCATGGGAATATATCAATCATCCCCAGCATTTT. Translated, it gives CSARDSWEYINHPQHF.

This clonotype was observed many times. The V and J genes are TRBV19 and TRBJ2-2; no clear D. V was cut by 7 bases and J by 1 base, with 4 bases left in between. This CDR3 has 12 amino acids. The V gene's germline CDR1 is LNHDA and CDR2 SQIVND (reference sequence). The CDR3 coding sequence is TGTGCCAGTAACCTGAACACCGGGGAGCTGTTTTTT. This codes for CASNLNTGELFF.

This clonotype was counted ten times or more. The rearrangement uses TRBV7-2 and TRBJ1-6; D remains unclear. Germline V gives CDR1 SGHTA, CDR2 FQGNSA. The V gene lost 5 bases and the J gene lost 1 base, with 9 bases spanning the gap. The CDR3 covers 15 residues. The CDR3, as DNA: TGTGCCAGCAGCGTTACAGAATCCTATAATTCACCCCTCCACTTT. Its protein product is CASSVTESYNSPLHF.

This clonotype was counted ten times or more. V is TRBV4-3 and J is TRBJ1-6, with D unclear. Per germline, CDR1 LGHNA and CDR2 YSLEER. This CDR3 has 14 residues. Trimming cost V 5 bases and J 4 bases, with 9 bases left between them. CDR3 DNA sequence: TGCGCCAGCAGCAGAAGGGAATATAATTCACCCCTCCACTTT. It yields the protein CASSRREYNSPLHF.

This clonotype occurred a few times. One base away lies a much larger clone, so this may be a sequencing read error. The gene calls are TRBV19 and TRBJ2-5; TRBD2 is a possible D gene (6 bases). V was trimmed by 7 bases and J by 3 bases, leaving 15 bases between them. Per germline, CDR1 LNHDA and CDR2 SQIVND (reference sequence). This CDR3 spans 14 amino acids. DNA for the CDR3: TGTGCCAGTACCTCGAGAGGAGGGGAAGAGACCCAGTACTTC. It yields the protein CASTSRGGEETQYF.